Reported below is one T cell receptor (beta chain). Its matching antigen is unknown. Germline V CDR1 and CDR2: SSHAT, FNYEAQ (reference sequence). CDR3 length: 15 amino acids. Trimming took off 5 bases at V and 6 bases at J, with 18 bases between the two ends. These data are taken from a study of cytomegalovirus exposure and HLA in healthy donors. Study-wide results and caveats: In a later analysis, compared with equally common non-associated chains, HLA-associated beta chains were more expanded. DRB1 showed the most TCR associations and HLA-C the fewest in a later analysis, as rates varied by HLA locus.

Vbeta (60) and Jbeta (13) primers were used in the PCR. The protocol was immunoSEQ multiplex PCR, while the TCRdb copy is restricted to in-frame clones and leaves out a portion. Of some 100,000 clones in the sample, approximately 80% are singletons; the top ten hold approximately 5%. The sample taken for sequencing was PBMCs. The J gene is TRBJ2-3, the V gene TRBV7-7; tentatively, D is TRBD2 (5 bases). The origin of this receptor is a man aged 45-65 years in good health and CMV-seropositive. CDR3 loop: CASSEPPGRADTQYF. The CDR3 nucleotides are TGTGCCAGCAGCGAACCCCCCGGGCGGGCGGATACGCAGTATTTT.